A selection of T cell receptor beta chains follows, all from one sample in a study of blood T cell repertoires in COVID-19. TCRdb keeps only in-frame clones here, not all; method: immunoSEQ multiplex PCR. The sample yields 250,000 to 350,000 clones, around 91% seen once. The sequenced sample consisted of peripheral blood. The receptors derive from a woman aged 55-69 years with acute or convalescent COVID-19. The CDR3 runs from the conserved cysteine through the conserved F or W. The D gene is left open where the match is weak. Rows may omit the clone size; those that give it use once, few, many or a size class.

DNA: TGTGCCAGCAGTTACTGGACAGTGCCTAGCTCCTATAATTCACCCCTCCACTTT
CDR3: CASSYWTVPSSYNSPLHF
D: -
J: TRBJ1-6
size: -
V: TRBV6-7

DNA: TGTGCCAGCAGCTTAGGGCAGGGGATTAATAATTCACCCCTCCACTTT
CDR3: CASSLGQGINNSPLHF
D: -
J: TRBJ1-6
size: -
V: TRBV11-2

DNA: TGTGCCAGCAGCTTAGGTCAGGACAAGGCTGAAGCTTTCTTT
CDR3: CASSLGQDKAEAFF
D: -
J: TRBJ1-1
size: -
V: TRBV7-9

DNA: TGTGCCACCAGCGTACAAGACAATGAGCAGTTCTTC
CDR3: CATSVQDNEQFF
D: -
J: TRBJ2-1
size: -
V: TRBV15

DNA: TGTGCCAGCAGTCAGACCAGGGGACACTATGGCTACACCTTC
CDR3: CASSQTRGHYGYTF
D: -
J: TRBJ1-2
size: -
V: TRBV6-2/TRBV6-3

DNA: TGTGCCAGTAGTATCGGGGACAGGCCGCTCGGGGGCTACACCTTC
CDR3: CASSIGDRPLGGYTF
D: TRBD1
J: TRBJ1-2
size: -
V: TRBV19

DNA: TGTGCCAGCTCACCACCTGGGGACAGGTCGGATCAGCCCCAGCATTTT
CDR3: CASSPPGDRSDQPQHF
D: TRBD1
J: TRBJ1-5
size: few
V: TRBV18

DNA: TGTGCCAGCAGTTACTCGAGGGGGGGAACTTATGGCTACACCTTC
CDR3: CASSYSRGGTYGYTF
D: -
J: TRBJ1-2
size: once
V: TRBV6-5

DNA: TGCAGTGCTCGGTCTGGTCAGCCCCAGCATTTT
CDR3: CSARSGQPQHF
D: -
J: TRBJ1-5
size: once
V: TRBV20-1

DNA: TGTGCCACCCAAAAAAGGACTGTTTATGGCTACACCTTC
CDR3: CATQKRTVYGYTF
D: -
J: TRBJ1-2
size: -
V: TRBV28

DNA: TGCGCCAGCAGCCAAGACGAGGATTCGGCTGAAAAACTGTTTTTT
CDR3: CASSQDEDSAEKLFF
D: -
J: TRBJ1-4
size: -
V: TRBV4-3

DNA: TGCAGTGCTAAGGACAGGGCGAGGCAGTACTTC
CDR3: CSAKDRARQYF
D: TRBD1
J: TRBJ2-7
size: -
V: TRBV20-1

DNA: TGCGCCAGCAGCCCAGACAGATACCTAGGGCCCCAGCATTTT
CDR3: CASSPDRYLGPQHF
D: -
J: TRBJ1-5
size: -
V: TRBV4-3

DNA: TGTGCCAGCAGTTTGCGACAGGGGAAGAACACCGGGGAGCTGTTTTTT
CDR3: CASSLRQGKNTGELFF
D: TRBD1
J: TRBJ2-2
size: -
V: TRBV28

DNA: TGTGCCAGCCGACAGGCCAATTCACCCCTCCACTTT
CDR3: CASRQANSPLHF
D: -
J: TRBJ1-6
size: -
V: TRBV6-4

DNA: TGCGCCAGCAGCCAAGAACCAGCGGGAGGCTGGGAGCAGTACTTC
CDR3: CASSQEPAGGWEQYF
D: TRBD2
J: TRBJ2-7
size: once
V: TRBV4-3

DNA: TGTGCCAGCAGCCCCGACGCTAGGTCCTACAATGAGCAGTTCTTC
CDR3: CASSPDARSYNEQFF
D: -
J: TRBJ2-1
size: once
V: TRBV28

DNA: TGTGCCATCAGTGAGAGAAACAAACACAATGAGCAGTTCTTC
CDR3: CAISERNKHNEQFF
D: -
J: TRBJ2-1
size: once
V: TRBV10-3

DNA: TGTGCCAGCAGTTCCCCTTTCTGGACTAGCGGGAGTAATGCAGATACGCAGTATTTT
CDR3: CASSSPFWTSGSNADTQYF
D: TRBD2
J: TRBJ2-3
size: -
V: TRBV28

DNA: TGTGCCAGCAGCCGTCCGGAGGGCTGGGGGGAGACCCAGTACTTC
CDR3: CASSRPEGWGETQYF
D: -
J: TRBJ2-5
size: -
V: TRBV9

DNA: TGTGCCGCTGGGGGGACCCCCGCGAACACCGGGGAGCTGTTTTTT
CDR3: CAAGGTPANTGELFF
D: -
J: TRBJ2-2
size: -
V: TRBV10-3

DNA: TGCGCCAGCAGCTTGGCCAAAACGAGACAGGGGGGGTACGAGCAGTACTTC
CDR3: CASSLAKTRQGGYEQYF
D: TRBD1
J: TRBJ2-7
size: -
V: TRBV5-1

DNA: TGTGCCAGCAGCTTAACAGGGAACACAGATACGCAGTATTTT
CDR3: CASSLTGNTDTQYF
D: -
J: TRBJ2-3
size: -
V: TRBV7-9

DNA: TGTGCCATCAGTGAAGCCGCGGGGGGCAACGAGCAGTACTTC
CDR3: CAISEAAGGNEQYF
D: TRBD2
J: TRBJ2-7
size: -
V: TRBV10-3

DNA: TGTGCCAGCAGTCCCGGGACAGGGGGCGCCGAGCAGTACTTC
CDR3: CASSPGTGGAEQYF
D: TRBD1
J: TRBJ2-7
size: -
V: TRBV28

DNA: TGTGCCAGCAGCCCCTGGCGGGGCGTAGGGGAAAAACTGTTTTTT
CDR3: CASSPWRGVGEKLFF
D: -
J: TRBJ1-4
size: -
V: TRBV11-2

DNA: TGTGCCAGTAGTATCCCCGGGACAGATACGCAGTATTTT
CDR3: CASSIPGTDTQYF
D: -
J: TRBJ2-3
size: -
V: TRBV19

DNA: TGTGCCAGTACTGGACTAACTCAAGAGACCCAGTACTTC
CDR3: CASTGLTQETQYF
D: -
J: TRBJ2-5
size: -
V: TRBV19

DNA: TGTGCCAGCAGCTTAACAGGGTTTAGTGGCTACACCTTC
CDR3: CASSLTGFSGYTF
D: -
J: TRBJ1-2
size: -
V: TRBV11-2

DNA: TGTGCCAGCAGCACACAGGGGAGGACTGAAGCTTTCTTT
CDR3: CASSTQGRTEAFF
D: TRBD1
J: TRBJ1-1
size: -
V: TRBV2

DNA: TGTGCCACCAGTGATTTCGGGCGGGAATGGGCAGATACGCAGTATTTT
CDR3: CATSDFGREWADTQYF
D: -
J: TRBJ2-3
size: -
V: TRBV24-1

DNA: TGTGCCATCAGGGAGGACAGGGGGAACACTGAAGCTTTCTTT
CDR3: CAIREDRGNTEAFF
D: TRBD1
J: TRBJ1-1
size: -
V: TRBV10-3